A selection of T cell receptor beta chains follows, all from one sample in a study of blood T cell repertoires in COVID-19. Only in-frame clones appear in the TCRdb table, and some are missing; sequencing was by immunoSEQ multiplex PCR. This sample has more than 300,000 clones; about nine tenths occur once, and the top ten carry less than 11%. The sequenced material came from PBMCs or T cells enriched from blood (not recorded which). These receptors were taken from a woman aged 18-35 years who had recovered from COVID-19. Each CDR3 is given with its conserved first and last residue. A D gene is named only where the DNA matches it firmly. The size of a clone is reported for some rows only, either as once, few or many, or as a class for expanded clones.

D gene	clone size	V gene	J gene	CDR3 protein	CDR3 DNA
NA	NA	TRBV28	TRBJ1-2	CASLSGDEVYGYTF	TGTGCCAGCCTATCGGGGGACGAAGTCTATGGCTACACCTTC
NA	NA	TRBV15	TRBJ2-7	CATSRVSSYEQYF	TGTGCCACCAGCAGAGTTAGCAGCTACGAGCAGTACTTC
TRBD1	NA	TRBV19	TRBJ1-5	CASSSWDSSNQPQHF	TGTGCCAGTAGTAGTTGGGACAGTAGCAATCAGCCCCAGCATTTT
NA	NA	TRBV3-1/TRBV3-2	TRBJ2-5	CASSQLSVETQYF	TGTGCCAGCAGCCAACTCAGCGTCGAGACCCAGTACTTC
NA	NA	TRBV5-6	TRBJ2-1	CASSSGGGWDNEQFF	TGTGCCAGCAGCTCCGGCGGAGGTTGGGACAATGAGCAGTTCTTC
TRBD1	NA	TRBV7-9	TRBJ2-3	CASSLALSSEGAGDTQYF	TGTGCCAGCAGCTTAGCGCTAAGTTCCGAGGGGGCAGGAGATACGCAGTATTTT
NA	NA	TRBV2	TRBJ1-4	CASKGQVLEKLFF	TGTGCCAGCAAGGGGCAGGTCCTTGAAAAACTGTTTTTT
TRBD1	NA	TRBV7-9	TRBJ1-1	CASSLPGGNTEAFF	TGTGCCAGCAGCTTACCAGGGGGCAACACTGAAGCTTTCTTT
NA	NA	TRBV6-5	TRBJ1-5	CASSRGPLNQPQHF	TGTGCCAGCAGCCGGGGTCCGTTGAATCAGCCCCAGCATTTT
NA	NA	TRBV5-1	TRBJ1-4	CASRAGQISANEKLFF	TGCGCCAGCAGGGCTGGACAGATCTCAGCTAATGAAAAACTGTTTTTT
NA	NA	TRBV30	TRBJ2-5	CAWRALQETQYF	TGTGCCTGGAGGGCCCTCCAAGAGACCCAGTACTTC
TRBD2	NA	TRBV14	TRBJ2-1	CASSQNSAGDEQFF	TGTGCCAGCAGCCAGAACTCAGCGGGAGATGAGCAGTTCTTC
TRBD1	NA	TRBV30	TRBJ1-1	CAWSGTGGTEAFF	TGTGCCTGGAGTGGGACAGGGGGGACTGAAGCTTTCTTT
NA	NA	TRBV28	TRBJ2-7	CASSRLPSYEQYF	TGTGCCAGCAGTCGACTTCCTAGCTACGAGCAGTACTTC
TRBD1	NA	TRBV27	TRBJ1-1	CASIRDRVATEAFF	TGTGCCAGCATTCGGGACAGGGTAGCCACTGAAGCTTTCTTT
TRBD1	NA	TRBV19	TRBJ1-1	CASSIRTTGGWNTEAFF	TGTGCCAGTAGTATACGCACCACAGGGGGCTGGAACACTGAAGCTTTCTTT
NA	NA	TRBV4-1	TRBJ2-7	CASSKTTGGTYEQYF	TGCGCCAGCAGCAAGACGACAGGAGGAACCTACGAGCAGTACTTC
NA	once	TRBV27	TRBJ1-5	CASRPIWGPNQPQHF	TGTGCCAGCAGACCAATTTGGGGGCCTAATCAGCCCCAGCATTTT
TRBD2	NA	TRBV10-3	TRBJ2-1	CAISGQTSGSYNEQFF	TGTGCCATCAGTGGACAGACTAGCGGCTCCTACAATGAGCAGTTCTTC
NA	NA	TRBV7-9	TRBJ1-1	CASSFGTMNTEAFF	TGTGCCAGCAGCTTTGGGACTATGAACACTGAAGCTTTCTTT
NA	few	TRBV2	TRBJ1-3	CASSEVSSGNTIYF	TGTGCCAGCAGCGAGGTGTCGAGCGGAAACACCATATATTTT
TRBD2	NA	TRBV10-1	TRBJ2-7	CASSGEGGSSYEQYF	TGCGCCAGCAGTGGGGAGGGAGGAAGCTCCTACGAGCAGTACTTC
TRBD2	NA	TRBV2	TRBJ2-3	CASSPTRLAGGGDTQYF	TGTGCCAGCAGTCCAACAAGACTAGCGGGAGGGGGGGATACGCAGTATTTT
NA	NA	TRBV2	TRBJ2-7	CASSEIRGPTGEQYF	TGTGCCAGCAGTGAAATTAGGGGCCCGACGGGCGAGCAGTACTTC
NA	NA	TRBV9	TRBJ2-7	CASSVDAGISYEQYF	TGTGCCAGCAGCGTAGATGCCGGGATCTCCTACGAGCAGTACTTC
TRBD2	NA	TRBV7-3	TRBJ2-3	CASSLTPSGSLGDTQYF	TGTGCCAGCAGCTTAACGCCTAGCGGGAGTCTGGGAGATACGCAGTATTTT
NA	NA	TRBV10-3	TRBJ1-1	CASGTVNTEAFF	TGTGCCAGCGGGACGGTGAACACTGAAGCTTTCTTT
NA	few	TRBV30	TRBJ1-3	CASEGGNTIYF	TGTGCCTCGGAGGGTGGAAACACCATATATTTT
NA	NA	TRBV5-6	TRBJ1-4	CASSLGRTNEKLFF	TGTGCCAGCAGCTTAGGCAGGACTAATGAAAAACTGTTTTTT
TRBD1	NA	TRBV5-8	TRBJ2-5	CASSLSGTGKETQYF	TGTGCCAGCAGCTTATCCGGGACAGGGAAAGAGACCCAGTACTTC
TRBD2	NA	TRBV4-2	TRBJ2-3	CASSQDTGGADLDTQYF	TGTGCCAGCAGCCAAGATACCGGGGGGGCCGACTTGGATACGCAGTATTTT
TRBD2	NA	TRBV5-4	TRBJ2-1	CASRSGTSGVLEQFF	TGTGCCAGCAGATCCGGGACTAGCGGGGTCCTTGAGCAGTTCTTC
TRBD2	NA	TRBV5-8	TRBJ2-3	CASSLERLAGAGDTQYF	TGTGCCAGCAGCTTGGAAAGACTAGCGGGGGCCGGGGATACGCAGTATTTT
NA	NA	TRBV7-2	TRBJ1-2	CASSLGGRDYGYTF	TGTGCCAGCAGCTTAGGGGGCAGGGATTATGGCTACACCTTC
TRBD1	NA	TRBV11-1	TRBJ1-4	CASSSGQLSTNEKLFF	TGTGCCAGCAGCTCGGGACAGCTATCAACTAATGAAAAACTGTTTTTT
NA	few	TRBV6-5	TRBJ1-5	CASSDGSYSNQPQHF	TGTGCCAGCAGCGACGGGAGTTATAGCAATCAGCCCCAGCATTTT
TRBD1	NA	TRBV5-1	TRBJ1-6	CASSAGQGTRSSPLHF	TGCGCCAGCAGCGCCGGACAGGGGACGAGATCTTCACCCCTCCACTTT
NA	NA	TRBV28	TRBJ1-1	CASTPGGSTEAFF	TGTGCCAGCACTCCCGGGGGAAGCACTGAAGCTTTCTTT
TRBD1	NA	TRBV19	TRBJ2-5	CASGSGGVETQYF	TGTGCCAGTGGCTCAGGGGGAGTGGAGACCCAGTACTTC
TRBD1	NA	TRBV19	TRBJ2-1	CASSTRGNEQFF	TGTGCCAGTAGTACCAGGGGGAATGAGCAGTTCTTC
NA	NA	TRBV19	TRBJ1-1	CASSSESAPGGEAFF	TGTGCCAGTAGTTCCGAATCCGCCCCGGGTGGTGAAGCTTTCTTT
TRBD1	NA	TRBV4-1	TRBJ1-4	CASSLFTGQTTNEKLFF	TGCGCCAGCAGCCTTTTTACGGGACAGACAACTAATGAAAAACTGTTTTTT
TRBD1	NA	TRBV5-6	TRBJ1-1	CASSLTGDVAEAFF	TGTGCCAGCAGCTTGACAGGGGACGTCGCTGAAGCTTTCTTT
NA	NA	TRBV7-9	TRBJ1-1	CASSSVGGMNTEAFF	TGTGCCAGCAGTTCGGTGGGGGGTATGAACACTGAAGCTTTCTTT
TRBD1	NA	TRBV27	TRBJ1-5	CASAGTGFGGNQPQHF	TGTGCCAGCGCCGGGACAGGGTTCGGAGGCAATCAGCCCCAGCATTTT
TRBD1	NA	TRBV19	TRBJ1-1	CASWGTAMNTEAFF	TGTGCCAGTTGGGGGACAGCGATGAACACTGAAGCTTTCTTT
NA	NA	TRBV5-4	TRBJ2-2	CASSLPNTGELFF	TGTGCCAGCAGCCTTCCGAACACCGGGGAGCTGTTTTTT
NA	NA	TRBV4-1	TRBJ2-2	CASSQMGLGEGGELFF	TGCGCCAGCAGCCAAATGGGACTTGGAGAAGGCGGGGAGCTGTTTTTT
TRBD1	NA	TRBV6-5	TRBJ2-7	CASRRTGDYEQYF	TGTGCCAGCAGGAGGACAGGGGACTACGAGCAGTACTTC
TRBD1	NA	TRBV27	TRBJ2-1	CASSSGTGSYNEQFF	TGTGCCAGCAGTTCCGGGACAGGCTCCTACAATGAGCAGTTCTTC
NA	few	TRBV5-1	TRBJ1-4	CASSVDGNEKLFF	TGCGCCAGCAGCGTGGACGGTAATGAAAAACTGTTTTTT
NA	NA	TRBV28	TRBJ1-5	CASSFSGVNQPQHF	TGTGCCAGCAGTTTCTCGGGGGTTAATCAGCCCCAGCATTTT
TRBD1	NA	TRBV19	TRBJ1-2	CASSDRDRGSRSYGYTF	TGTGCCAGTTCAGACCGGGACAGGGGCTCGAGAAGCTATGGCTACACCTTC
TRBD1	NA	TRBV4-1	TRBJ1-5	CASSQVGQGAGQPQHF	TGCGCCAGCAGCCAAGTGGGACAGGGAGCTGGTCAGCCCCAGCATTTT
NA	NA	TRBV6-5	TRBJ2-1	CATRTEYNEQFF	TGTGCCACCAGGACTGAGTACAATGAGCAGTTCTTC
NA	once	TRBV21-1	TRBJ2-3	CASTLTSYTSTDTQYF	TGTGCCAGCACCCTGACTAGTTATACTAGCACAGATACGCAGTATTTT
NA	NA	TRBV27	TRBJ2-1	CASRRTGTASYNEQFF	TGTGCCAGCAGGCGCACCGGGACTGCTTCCTACAATGAGCAGTTCTTC
NA	NA	TRBV7-9	TRBJ2-3	CASSFKGVGTDTQYF	TGTGCCAGCAGCTTCAAGGGGGTAGGGACAGATACGCAGTATTTT